This T cell receptor (beta chain) comes out of a study of shared clonotypes between healthy human individuals. Study as a whole: The cohort had two women and a few men, ages 18 to 49.

Germline V lookup: CDR1 KGHSH, CDR2 LQKENI. The CDR3 covers 15 residues. V was clipped by 1 base and J by 8 bases, with 14 bases between them. Naive CD8 isolation took CD45RO-negative cells positively selected for CCR7 and excluded terminally differentiated effector memory CD45RA+ cells. In regard to this clone: Its antigen is not identified.

The study's findings and limits: Clonotypes shared by all four donors outscored non-shared clonotypes in generation probability. Exclusively blood specimens were collected; tissue repertoires likely differ. The diversity represented, both genetic and in exposure history, was limited by few donors.

The assay was immunoSEQ multiplex PCR, and TCRdb's table has in-frame clones only and misses some. The sample shows around 2.1 million clones, roughly 91% of them seen only once. The source material was naive CD8+ T cells from PBMCs. This receptor was taken from a man aged 18 to 30 in good health. Some clones in this sample may be carry-over from other donors' samples. The chain recombines TRBV18 with TRBJ1-4; no clear D. The CDR3 DNA reads as TGTGCCAGCTCACCACTTGAGATAGGGCACGAAAAACTGTTTTTT. This codes for CASSPLEIGHEKLFF. The variable domain in full, with the rest retrieved from reference TRBV18 and TRBJ1-4, is NAGVMQNPRHLVRRRGQEARLRCSPMKGHSHVYWYRQLPEEGLKFMVYLQKENIIDESGMPKERFSAEFPKEGPSILRIQQVVRGDSAAYFCASSPLEIGHEKLFFGSGTQLSVL.